Below, one TCR beta chain is given with its context. The specificity of this receptor is unknown. No per-base quality is available; no much larger clone lies one base away. The CDR3 goes from the cysteine to the phenylalanine over 13 residues. The entry retains the CDR3 DNA only, 39 bases that are in frame from base 1. The germline V gene specifies MNHEY as CDR1 and SVGAGI as CDR2. Deletion took 10 bases off V and 7 bases off J, with a span of 14 bases between the germline ends. The trial excluded patients who had a history of autoimmune disease or were on systemic immunosuppression. Peripheral blood for TCR sequencing was drawn from every dose cohort at baseline, at cycle 4 day 1 and at cycle 7 day 1. The samples were taken from a phase I, first-in-human, multicenter, open-label dose-escalation trial of ivuxolimab. Adults with locally advanced or metastatic melanoma, renal cell, hepatocellular, or head and neck squamous cell carcinoma were enrolled in the trial. Before TCR sequencing, CD4+ and CD8+ T cells were separately sorted from peripheral blood.

These data originate in a study of OX40 agonist ivuxolimab in advanced cancers. The study in broad terms: The costimulatory receptor OX40 (CD134) was targeted by ivuxolimab, a fully human IgG2 agonistic monoclonal antibody. Of the approximately 50 patients in dose escalation, around 19 had hepatocellular carcinoma, some 15 had melanoma, 9 had renal cell carcinoma and 9 had head and neck cancer. The paper covers the monotherapy dose-escalation part of the phase I ivuxolimab trial, which included N of about 50 patients. A male proportion of almost 85% and a mean age of about 60 years, ranging from about 23 to 90, were recorded for the dose-escalation cohort. Intravenous ivuxolimab was administered to patients every 2 weeks at six dose levels: 0.01, 0.1, 0.3, 1.5, 3 and 10 mg/kg. Partial responses were achieved by three dose-escalation patients, of whom one had hepatocellular carcinoma and two had cutaneous melanoma. The point of sequencing TCRbeta in the periphery was to test whether ivuxolimab changed TCR sequence diversity and drove clonal T-cell expansion. Patients were allowed to have had prior anti-PD-1, anti-PD-L1 or anti-CTLA-4 therapy, and less than 45% of the dose-escalation patients had previously received checkpoint inhibitors. The research as a whole found: At doses of 0.1 to 3.0 mg/kg, clonal expansion of both CD4+ and CD8+ blood T cells was observed from baseline to week 6. Low levels of normalized T-cell clonal expansion were also seen in some nonresponding patients. In partial responders in the 0.1-3.0 mg/kg groups, normalized peripheral clonal expansion was found to be among the lowest, especially among CD8+ T cells. After ivuxolimab, more expanded clones were found on average in CD8+ T cells than in CD4+ T cells. Which antigens the clonally expanded peripheral T cells were specific for was not determined.

For sequencing of the TCRbeta CDR3 region, genomic DNA was extracted from the sorted cells. TCRbeta CDR3 regions were sequenced using the immunoSEQ Assay. In TCRdb, the immuneACCESS table is reduced to in-frame sequences with V and J assigned. These tables do not hold every clone; where another copy was compared, an unresolved V gene accounts for under half, and the others remain unexplained. For this sample there are 75,000 to 100,000 clones; approximately 89% appear just once. Clones ranked in the top ten supply 0.65% to 0.85% of the sample. The source of this sequence is an adult with an advanced solid tumor such as melanoma, head and neck, liver or kidney cancer. The sample here was CD4+ or CD8+ T cells sorted from blood, taken in a trial of the OX40 agonist ivuxolimab. The sequence joins TRBV6-5 to TRBJ1-6, with no D gene named confidently. In nucleotides, the sequence is TGTGCCACGCGGACGACTCGGAATTCACCCCTCCACTTT. This codes for CATRTTRNSPLHF.